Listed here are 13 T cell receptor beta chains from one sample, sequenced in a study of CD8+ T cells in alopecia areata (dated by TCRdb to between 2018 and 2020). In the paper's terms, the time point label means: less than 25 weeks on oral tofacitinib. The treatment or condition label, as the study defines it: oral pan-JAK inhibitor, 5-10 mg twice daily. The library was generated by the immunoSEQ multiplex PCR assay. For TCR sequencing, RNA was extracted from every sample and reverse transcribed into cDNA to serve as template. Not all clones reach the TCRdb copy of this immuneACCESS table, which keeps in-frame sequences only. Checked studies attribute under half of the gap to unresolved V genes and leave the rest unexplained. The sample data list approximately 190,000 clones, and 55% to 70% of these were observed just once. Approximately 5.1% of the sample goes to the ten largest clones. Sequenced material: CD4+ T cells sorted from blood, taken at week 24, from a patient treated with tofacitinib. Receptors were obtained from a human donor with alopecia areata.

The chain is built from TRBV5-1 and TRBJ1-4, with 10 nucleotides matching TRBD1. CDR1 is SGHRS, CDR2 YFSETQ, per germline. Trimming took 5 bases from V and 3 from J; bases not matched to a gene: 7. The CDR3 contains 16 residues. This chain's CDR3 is CASRTGTGAANEKLFF. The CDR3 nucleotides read TGCGCCAGCAGAACCGGGACAGGGGCGGCTAATGAAAAACTGTTTTTT.

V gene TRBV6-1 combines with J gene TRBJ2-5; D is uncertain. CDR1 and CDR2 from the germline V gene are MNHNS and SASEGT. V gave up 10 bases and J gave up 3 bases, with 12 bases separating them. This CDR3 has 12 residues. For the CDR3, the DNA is TGTGCCACCCACGGGCAGGAAGAGACCCAGTACTTC. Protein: CATHGQEETQYF.

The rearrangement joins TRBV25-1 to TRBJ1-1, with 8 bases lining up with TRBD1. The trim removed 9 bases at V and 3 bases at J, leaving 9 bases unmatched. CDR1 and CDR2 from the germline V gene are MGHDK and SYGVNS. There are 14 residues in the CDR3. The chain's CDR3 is CASTPGQGYTEAFF. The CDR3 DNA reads TGTGCCAGTACTCCCGGACAGGGTTACACTGAAGCTTTCTTT.

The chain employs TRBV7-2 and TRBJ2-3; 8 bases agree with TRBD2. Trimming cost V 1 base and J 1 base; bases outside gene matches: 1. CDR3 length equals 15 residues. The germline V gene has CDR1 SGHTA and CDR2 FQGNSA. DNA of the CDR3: TGTGCCAGCAGCTTAGGTAGCGGGGGCACAGATACGCAGTATTTT. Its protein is CASSLGSGGTDTQYF.

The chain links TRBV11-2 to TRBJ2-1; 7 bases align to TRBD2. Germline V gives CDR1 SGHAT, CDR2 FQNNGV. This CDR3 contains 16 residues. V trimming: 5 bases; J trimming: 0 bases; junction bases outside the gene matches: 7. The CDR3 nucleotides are TGTGCCAGCAGCCCCACTACGGGGGGCTCCTACAATGAGCAGTTCTTC. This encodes CASSPTTGGSYNEQFF.

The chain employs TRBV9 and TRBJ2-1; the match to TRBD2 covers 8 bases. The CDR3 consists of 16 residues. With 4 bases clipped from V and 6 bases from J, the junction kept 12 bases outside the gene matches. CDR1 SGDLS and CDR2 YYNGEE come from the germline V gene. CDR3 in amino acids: CASSPGEAGALNEQFF. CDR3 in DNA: TGTGCCAGCAGCCCCGGGGAAGCGGGGGCTCTCAATGAGCAGTTCTTC. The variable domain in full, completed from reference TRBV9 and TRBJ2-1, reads DSGVTQTPKHLITATGQRVTLRCSPRSGDLSVYWYQQSLDQGLQFLIQYYNGEERAKGNILERFSAQQFPDLHSELNLSSLELGDSALYFCASSPGEAGALNEQFFGPGTRLTVL.

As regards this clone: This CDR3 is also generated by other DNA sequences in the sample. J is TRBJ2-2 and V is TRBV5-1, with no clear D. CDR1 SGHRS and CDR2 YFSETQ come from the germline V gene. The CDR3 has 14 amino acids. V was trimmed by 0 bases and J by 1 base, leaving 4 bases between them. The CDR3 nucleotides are TGCGCCAGCAGCTTGGACGGGAACACCGGGGAGCTGTTTTTT. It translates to CASSLDGNTGELFF.

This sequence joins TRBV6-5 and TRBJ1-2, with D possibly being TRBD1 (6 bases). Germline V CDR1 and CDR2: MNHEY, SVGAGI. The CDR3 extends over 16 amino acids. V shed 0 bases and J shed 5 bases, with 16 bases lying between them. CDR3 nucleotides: TGTGCCAGCAGTTACTCGGGGACAAAGCCTTGGTATGGCTACACCTTC. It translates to CASSYSGTKPWYGYTF.

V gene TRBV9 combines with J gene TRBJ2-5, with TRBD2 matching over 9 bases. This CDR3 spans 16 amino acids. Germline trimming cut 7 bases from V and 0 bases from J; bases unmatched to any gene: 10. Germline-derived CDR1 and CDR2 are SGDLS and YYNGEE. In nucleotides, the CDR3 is TGTGCCAGCGCTGGAGAGACTAGCGGCAACCAAGAGACCCAGTACTTC. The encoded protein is CASAGETSGNQETQYF. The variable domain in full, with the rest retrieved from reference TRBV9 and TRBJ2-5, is DSGVTQTPKHLITATGQRVTLRCSPRSGDLSVYWYQQSLDQGLQFLIQYYNGEERAKGNILERFSAQQFPDLHSELNLSSLELGDSALYFCASAGETSGNQETQYFGPGTRLLVL.

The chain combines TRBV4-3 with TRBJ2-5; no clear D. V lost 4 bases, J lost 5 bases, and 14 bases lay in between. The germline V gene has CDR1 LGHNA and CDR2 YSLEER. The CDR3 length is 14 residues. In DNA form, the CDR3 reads TGCGCCAGCAGCCGGTCTACGGTTACGGAGACCCAGTACTTC. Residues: CASSRSTVTETQYF.

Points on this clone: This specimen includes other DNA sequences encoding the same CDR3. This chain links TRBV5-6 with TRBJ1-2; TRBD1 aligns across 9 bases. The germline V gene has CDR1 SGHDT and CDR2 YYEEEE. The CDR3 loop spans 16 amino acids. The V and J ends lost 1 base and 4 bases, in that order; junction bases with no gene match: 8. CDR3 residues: CASSLSGTGQTYGYTF. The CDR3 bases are TGTGCCAGCAGCTTGAGTGGGACAGGGCAAACCTATGGCTACACCTTC.

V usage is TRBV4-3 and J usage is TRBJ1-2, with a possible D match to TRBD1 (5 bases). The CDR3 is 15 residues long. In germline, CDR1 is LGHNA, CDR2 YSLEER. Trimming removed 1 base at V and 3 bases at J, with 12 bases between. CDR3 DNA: TGCGCCAGCAGCCAAGCTCCAGGGAGGGACTATGGCTACACCTTC. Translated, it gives CASSQAPGRDYGYTF.

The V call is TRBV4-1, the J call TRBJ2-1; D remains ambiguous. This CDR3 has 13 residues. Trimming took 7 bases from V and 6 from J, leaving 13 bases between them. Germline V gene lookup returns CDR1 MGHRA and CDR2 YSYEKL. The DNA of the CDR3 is TGCGCCAGCAATCGGGTGATCGGCAATGAGCAGTTCTTC. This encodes CASNRVIGNEQFF.